This T cell receptor (beta chain) appears in the sequencing data of a study of regulatory T cells in long-lasting Graves disease. Broader study findings: Newly diagnosed patients had higher TCR diversity than persistent Graves' patients did. The study found TRBV28, TRBJ1-2 and TRBJ2-5 favored in persistent disease.

The time point: persistent/refractory GD, antithyroid drugs over 5 years with positive TRAb. PBMC RNA served as the TCR library source. An endocrinology unit in Xi'an, China, supplied the patients. This clonotype was picked up a small number of times. Its target is unknown. CDR3-region Arm-PCR and iRepertoire HTBI primers produced the TCR beta libraries. TCRdb fed the multiplex PCR reads into MiXCR, producing one record per CDR3 protein. The sample lists 350,000 to 450,000 distinct CDR3 sequences, roughly 20% occurring once. Trimming at V came to 5 bases and at J to 5 bases, leaving 7 bases not matched to a gene. The germline V gene encodes CDR1 SEHNR and CDR2 FQNEAQ (reference sequence). The CDR3 covers 14 residues.

The chain employs TRBV7-9 and TRBJ2-5, with TRBD1 identical over 8 bases. The TCR comes from a female donor with Graves disease. The sequencing here drew on peripheral blood mononuclear cells (PBMCs), taken when the disease was refractory, from a patient treated with antithyroid drugs. CDR3 coding DNA: TGTGCCAGCAGCCTTCCGGACAGGGAGGAGACCCAGTACTTC. Translated: CASSLPDREETQYF.